This TCR beta chain was captured by sequencing in a study of OX40 agonist ivuxolimab in advanced cancers. Study at large: The patients received agonistic anti-OX40 (CD134) antibody ivuxolimab. The mean age was about 57 years, ranging from about 23 to 79, with 65% to 90% of participants male.

TCRdb's table, derived via immunoSEQ multiplex PCR, lists solely in-frame clones and lacks some. The table lists 35,000 to 55,000 clones, 65% to 85% of them singletons. Systemic immunosuppression or autoimmune disease history was grounds to exclude patients. At cycle 4 day 1, cycle 7 day 1, and baseline, blood was sampled. Here the sequenced sample was CD4+ or CD8+ T cells sorted from blood, taken in a trial of the OX40 agonist ivuxolimab. The source is an adult with an advanced solid tumor such as melanoma, head and neck, liver or kidney cancer.

CDR3 DNA sequence: TGTGCCTGGAGTGTACGGCGAGGGCTTAAACCAAACGGCGAGAAGAATGGCTACACCTTC. Protein sequence: CAWSVRRGLKPNGEKNGYTF. This chain connects TRBV30 to TRBJ1-2; no clear D gene. In germline, CDR1 is GTSNPN, CDR2 SVGIG (reference sequence). The CDR3 is made up of 20 amino acids. Deletions cut 0 bases from V and 6 bases from J, with 32 bases between.